This TCR beta chain was profiled in a study of blood T cell repertoires in COVID-19. Assay: immunoSEQ multiplex PCR; the TCRdb copy retains only in-frame clones and omits some. The top ten clones hold about 3% of a sample with about 270,000 clones, more than 85% of them seen once. Trimming stripped 4 bases from V and 8 bases from J, with 20 bases between. This CDR3 spans 16 amino acids. The germline CDR1 and CDR2 sequences are LNHDA and SQIVND (reference sequence). The chain has TRBV19 and TRBJ1-4; no clear D. Material: PBMCs or T cells enriched from blood (not recorded which). The TCR originated in a man in his forties who had been exposed to COVID-19. As DNA, the CDR3 is TGTGCCAGTAGTACGCCTCACGAGGGCGTACGAGAAAAACTGTTTTTT. Translated: CASSTPHEGVREKLFF.